This TCR beta chain stems from a study of chronic HIV infection and antiretroviral therapy. This clonotype was seen at least ten times. TCRdb redid the calling of the 5' RACE reads with MiXCR, one entry per CDR3 protein. The table includes over 40,000 distinct CDR3 sequences, about 18% detected once. Germline CDR1 is MNHEY and CDR2 is SVGAGI. The CDR3 is 13 amino acids. Deletions cut 6 bases from V and 0 bases from J, with 6 bases between. Sequencing was performed on peripheral blood. V usage is TRBV6-5 and J usage is TRBJ1-5; D not certain. The TCR was taken from an adult who had HIV and had not received antiretroviral therapy, or was an uninfected healthy control (not recorded which). As DNA, the CDR3 is TGTGCCAGCAGCTATTATAGCAATCAGCCCCAGCATTTT. This codes for CASSYYSNQPQHF.